A single sample gave rise to the 9 T cell receptor beta chains below, sequenced in a study of breast tumors, draining lymph nodes, adjacent tissues. Using its own MiXCR run on the multiplex PCR reads, TCRdb lists one record per CDR3 protein. There are 150,000 or so distinct CDR3 sequences in the sample; 25% to 40% occur only once, and around 3.5% lies in the top ten. Breast cancer patients provided tissue from their axillary draining lymph nodes. The sample taken for sequencing was axillary lymph node tissue. The receptors were gathered from a female donor with breast cancer. Some clones in this sample may be carry-over from other donors' samples.

This clonotype occurred many times. V usage is TRBV6-5 and J usage is TRBJ2-3; no definite D call. The germline V gene has CDR1 MNHEY and CDR2 SVGAGI. The CDR3 spans 16 residues. V was pared by 6 bases and J by 3 bases, with 19 bases between. The CDR3 region is CASSTQHPQITDTQYF. CDR3 DNA sequence: TGTGCCAGCAGCACACAACACCCCCAAATAACAGATACGCAGTATTTT.

This clonotype was found a few times. The chain has TRBV6-1 and TRBJ2-2, with D possibly TRBD1 on 5 matching bases. The CDR3 contains 16 residues. Trimming took off 5 bases at V and 7 bases at J, with 20 bases between the two ends. Germline V gene lookup returns CDR1 MNHNS and CDR2 SASEGT. The CDR3, as DNA: TGTGCCAGCAGTCCGCTGGGGCCCCAAAGAGGCGGGGAGCTGTTTTTT. Translated, it gives CASSPLGPQRGGELFF.

This clonotype was observed many times. The V call is TRBV20-1, the J call TRBJ2-7; 7 bases fit TRBD2. CDR3 length: 12 residues. Germline V gene data show CDR1 as DFQATT and CDR2 as SNEGSKA (reference sequence). The V gene end was trimmed by 7 bases and the J gene end by 3 bases; junction bases not matched to a gene: 6. The CDR3 loop is CSGGLGRYEQYF. The CDR3 region has the DNA TGCAGTGGAGGACTAGGGCGCTACGAGCAGTACTTC.

The chain uses TRBV3-1 and TRBJ1-2; possibly TRBD1 for D (6 bases). The CDR3 loop spans 15 amino acids. Germline V gives CDR1 LGHDT, CDR2 YNNKEL (reference sequence). V shed 2 bases and J shed 8 bases, with 18 bases lying between them. The CDR3 DNA reads TGTGCCAGCAGCCAAACCCAGGGGCCGGGCAGGGGCTACACCTTC. Its translation: CASSQTQGPGRGYTF.

On this clonotype: With a much larger clone just one base away, this may be a read error. CDR3 residues: CASSLSGDYAF. The CDR3 coding sequence is TGTGCCAGCAGCCTTTCGGGGGACTACGCCTTC. V gene TRBV6-5 combines with J gene TRBJ1-2; D is perhaps TRBD1 (5 bases). The germline CDR1 and CDR2 sequences are MNHEY and SVGAGI. CDR3 length: 11 amino acids.

This clonotype was seen many times. The chain recombines TRBV4-3 with TRBJ2-1, with no clear D. The CDR3 runs 14 residues. From germline, CDR1 is LGHNA and CDR2 YSLEER. Trimming removed 3 bases from V and 1 base from J, with 7 bases in between. CDR3 protein: CASSQGLSYNEQFF. The CDR3 DNA follows: TGCGCCAGCAGCCAGGGATTGTCCTACAATGAGCAGTTCTTC.

V usage is TRBV11-2 and J usage is TRBJ1-5; D unresolved. Germline CDR1 SGHAT, CDR2 FQNNGV. This CDR3 contains 13 residues. Trimming shortened V by 7 bases and J by 15 bases, and 22 bases separated the two germline ends. CDR3 DNA sequence: TGTGCCAGCACCGCTTTAACGGGGAACACCGGGCATTTT. It codes for CASTALTGNTGHF. Full variable domain (outside the CDR3, taken from reference TRBV11-2 and TRBJ1-5): EAGVAQSPRYKIIEKRQSVAFWCNPISGHATLYWYQQILGQGPKLLIQFQNNGVVDDSQLPKDRFSAERLKGVDSTLKIQPAKLEDSAVYLCASTALTGNTGHFGDGTRLSIL.

In its sample, this clonotype was seen a few times. A read error may explain this, as a much larger clone is one base away. The chain links TRBV12-3 or TRBV12-4 to TRBJ2-1; maybe TRBD2 (6 bases). The CDR3 consists of 16 residues. V was clipped by 4 bases and J by 2 bases, with 15 bases between them. The CDR3 DNA is TGTGCCAGCAGTTCCTCACCGGGGGAAGCCTACAATGAGCAGTTCTTC. Amino acids: CASSSSPGEAYNEQFF.

The chain recombines TRBV9 with TRBJ2-3; 11 bases map to TRBD2. The CDR3 has 16 residues. Germline V gene data show CDR1 as SGDLS and CDR2 as YYNGEE. The V segment lost 0 bases and the J segment 3 bases; nucleotides outside the gene matches: 3. The CDR3 DNA reads as TGTGCCAGCAGCGTAGATCTAGCGGGGGGAACAGATACGCAGTATTTT. Protein product: CASSVDLAGGTDTQYF.